These 24 T cell receptor beta chains share one sample of origin, sequenced in a study of cytomegalovirus exposure and HLA in healthy donors. In the PCR, 60 Vbeta and 13 Jbeta primers were used. Here immunoSEQ multiplex PCR was the method, and the copy in TCRdb shows in-frame clones only, minus some. This sample contains more than 45,000 clones. Material for sequencing was PBMCs. The receptors here all came from a woman in her 30s in good health and CMV-seropositive.

CDR3 sequence (DNA): TGCAGCGTGGACAGAACAAACACCGGGGAGCTGTTTTTT. As protein: CSVDRTNTGELFF. The V gene is TRBV29-1, the J gene TRBJ2-2; D possibly corresponds to TRBD1 (6 bases). Trimming shortened V by 6 bases and J by 2 bases, and 10 bases separated the two germline ends. Germline CDR1 is SQVTM and CDR2 is ANQGSEA. The CDR3 is made up of 13 amino acids.

V gene TRBV5-4 combines with J gene TRBJ2-1, with 14 bases matching TRBD2. CDR1 is SGHNT and CDR2 is YYREEE in the germline V gene (reference sequence). The CDR3 is 18 residues long. V shed 3 bases and J 0 bases; nucleotides not matched to a gene: 5. Here the CDR3 reads CASSSGLAGVSSYNEQFF. CDR3 in DNA: TGTGCCAGCAGCTCGGGACTAGCGGGGGTAAGCTCCTACAATGAGCAGTTCTTC.

The rearrangement links TRBV27 to TRBJ1-1, with 9 bases that match TRBD1. The V segment lost 4 bases and the J segment 0 bases; nucleotides outside the gene matches: 3. Per the germline V gene, CDR1 is MNHEY and CDR2 is SMNVEV (reference sequence). The CDR3 length is 15 residues. CDR3 amino acids: CASSSYRGLNTEAFF. For the CDR3, the DNA is TGTGCCAGCAGTTCGTACAGGGGGCTGAACACTGAAGCTTTCTTT.

The chain is built from TRBV5-1 and TRBJ2-1, with 7 positions matching TRBD2. The CDR3 sequence is 15 residues long. CDR1 is SGHRS, CDR2 YFSETQ, per germline. The V segment lost 0 bases and the J segment 5 bases; nucleotides outside the gene matches: 5. CDR3 sequence reads: CASSLESGGHNEQFF. CDR3 DNA sequence: TGCGCCAGCAGCTTGGAGTCGGGAGGACACAATGAGCAGTTCTTC.

The rearrangement joins TRBV7-9 to TRBJ2-7; D is possibly TRBD1 (6 bases). V was cut by 5 bases and J by 7 bases, with 12 bases left in between. The CDR3 consists of 12 residues. Germline loops: CDR1 SEHNR, CDR2 FQNEAQ (reference sequence). CDR3 sequence: CASSPGHLEQYF. The CDR3 region has the DNA TGTGCCAGCAGCCCGGGACACTTGGAGCAGTACTTC.

This chain connects TRBV19 to TRBJ1-2; D may be TRBD1 (6 bases). This CDR3 has 14 residues. Trimming stripped 6 bases from V and 4 bases from J, with 15 bases between. Germline CDR1 LNHDA, CDR2 SQIVND (reference sequence). The CDR3 here is CASRQTGNVYGYTF. As DNA, the CDR3 is TGTGCCAGTAGGCAAACAGGGAATGTCTATGGCTACACCTTC.

The chain has TRBV18 and TRBJ2-7, with unresolved D. Trimming cost V 4 bases and J 0 bases, with 10 bases left between them. Looked up from germline, CDR1 is KGHSH and CDR2 is LQKENI. The CDR3 length is 14 residues. CDR3 amino acids: CASSRETVSYEQYF. The DNA for the CDR3 is TGTGCCAGCTCACGCGAAACAGTCTCCTACGAGCAGTACTTC. The full variable domain, its missing parts supplied by reference TRBV18 and TRBJ2-7, is NAGVMQNPRHLVRRRGQEARLRCSPMKGHSHVYWYRQLPEEGLKFMVYLQKENIIDESGMPKERFSAEFPKEGPSILRIQQVVRGDSAAYFCASSRETVSYEQYFGPGTRLTVT.

The chain joins TRBV28 to TRBJ1-2, with D perhaps matching TRBD1 (5 bases). This CDR3 is built from 11 residues. Germline V gives CDR1 MDHEN, CDR2 SYDVKM. CDR3 sequence (DNA): TGTGCACTACGGGCAGGGCGAGGCTACACCTTC. Its protein is CALRAGRGYTF.

The chain employs TRBV28 and TRBJ2-1; no reliable D call. Looked up from germline, CDR1 is MDHEN and CDR2 is SYDVKM. This CDR3 has 14 amino acids. Trimming cost V 2 bases and J 3 bases, with 8 bases left between them. CDR3 in amino acids: CASSLGRLYNEQFF. CDR3 DNA: TGTGCCAGCAGTTTAGGCAGGCTCTACAATGAGCAGTTCTTC.

The chain employs TRBV28 and TRBJ2-2; D is unclear. Germline CDR1 and CDR2: MDHEN and SYDVKM. Trimming pared 1 base from V and 6 bases from J, leaving 6 bases between. This CDR3 contains 13 residues. CDR3 nucleotide sequence: TGTGCCAGCAGTTTATTCGTCCCCGGGGAGCTGTTTTTT. This codes for CASSLFVPGELFF.

This chain joins TRBV30 and TRBJ2-7; the match to TRBD1 covers 8 bases. The CDR3 runs to 14 residues. J gave up 4 bases and V 5 bases, and 10 bases lay outside the gene matches. Looked up from germline, CDR1 is GTSNPN and CDR2 is SVGIG (reference sequence). The CDR3 sequence: CAWAGQGSKYEQYF. The CDR3 DNA follows: TGTGCCTGGGCAGGACAGGGTAGTAAGTACGAGCAGTACTTC. Complete variable domain (other parts from reference TRBV30 and TRBJ2-7): SQTIHQWPATLVQPVGSPLSLECTVEGTSNPNLYWYRQAAGRGLQLLFYSVGIGQISSEVPQNLSASRPQDRQFILSSKKLLLSDSGFYLCAWAGQGSKYEQYFGPGTRLTVT.

The CDR3 protein is CASSPRQGSYNSPLHF. The CDR3 bases are TGTGCCAGTAGTCCCCGACAGGGCTCCTATAATTCACCCCTCCACTTT. The chain combines TRBV19 with TRBJ1-6, with 7 bases fitting TRBD1. Germline assignment: CDR1 LNHDA and CDR2 SQIVND (reference sequence). The CDR3 runs 16 residues. Germline trimming cut 5 bases from V and 0 bases from J; bases unmatched to any gene: 4.

The chain uses TRBV6-5 and TRBJ2-1; 9 bases align to TRBD2. J lost 5 bases, V lost 5 bases, and 4 bases had no gene match. The V gene's germline CDR1 is MNHEY and CDR2 SVGAGI. The CDR3 totals 14 residues. This CDR3 is CASSLAGSHNEQFF. CDR3 coding DNA: TGTGCCAGCAGTCTAGCGGGGTCCCACAATGAGCAGTTCTTC.

CDR3 bases: TGTGCCAGCAGTTTTGGGGGACTAGCGGGGGGATATACGCAGTATTTT. Residues: CASSFGGLAGGYTQYF. The rearrangement links TRBV6-5 to TRBJ2-3; 15 positions match TRBD2. Germline assignment: CDR1 MNHEY and CDR2 SVGAGI. The CDR3 covers 16 residues. Germline trimming cut 4 bases from V and 7 bases from J; bases unmatched to any gene: 6.

Regarding this clone: Other DNA sequences in the same sample also yield this CDR3. The chain combines TRBV5-1 with TRBJ2-5; 7 bases are shared with TRBD2. V shed 1 base, J shed 3 bases, and the junction held 3 bases outside the gene matches. CDR1 and CDR2 (germline): SGHRS, YFSETQ. The CDR3 has 14 residues. This CDR3 reads CASSLILAEETQYF. As DNA, the CDR3 is TGCGCCAGCAGCTTGATCCTAGCGGAAGAGACCCAGTACTTC.

V is TRBV6-5 and J is TRBJ1-2; D perhaps matches TRBD1 (6 bases). CDR1 MNHEY and CDR2 SVGAGI come from the germline V gene. Trimming took 1 base from V and 6 from J, leaving 9 bases between them. The CDR3 is made up of 13 amino acids. The CDR3 DNA follows: TGTGCCAGCAGTTACTACAGACAGGATGGCTACACCTTC. Protein product: CASSYYRQDGYTF.

The J gene is TRBJ2-1, the V gene TRBV6-5; 7 bases align to TRBD2. Germline CDR1 MNHEY, CDR2 SVGAGI. The CDR3 length is 14 residues. The trim removed 10 bases at V and 4 bases at J, leaving 10 bases unmatched. Here the CDR3 reads CATTLAGSYNEQFF. DNA for the CDR3: TGTGCCACCACATTAGCGGGTTCGTACAATGAGCAGTTCTTC.

CDR3 nucleotide sequence: TGTGCCAGTAGTACTCGGCAGGGGTACTATGGCTACACCTTC. As protein: CASSTRQGYYGYTF. This chain joins TRBV19 and TRBJ1-2, with D possibly matching TRBD1 (6 bases). V was trimmed by 4 bases and J by 3 bases, leaving 12 bases between them. The CDR3 spans 14 residues. Per germline, CDR1 LNHDA and CDR2 SQIVND (reference sequence).

The CDR3, as DNA: TGTGCCAGCAGATTCGGGACTACTGAAGCTTTCTTT. Protein product: CASRFGTTEAFF. The chain combines TRBV5-6 with TRBJ1-1; maybe TRBD1 (5 bases). V lost 5 bases and J 5 bases, leaving 10 bases between the germline ends. Germline V gene lookup returns CDR1 SGHDT and CDR2 YYEEEE. The CDR3 spans 12 residues.

This chain joins TRBV7-6 and TRBJ2-7, with 11 bases fitting TRBD2. The trim removed 4 bases at V and 4 bases at J, leaving 12 bases unmatched. CDR1 and CDR2 (germline): SGHVS, FNYEAQ. There are 17 residues in the CDR3. The CDR3 is CASSSGPRGLAVYEQYF. DNA for the CDR3: TGTGCCAGCAGCTCGGGGCCCCGGGGACTAGCGGTATACGAGCAGTACTTC.

The rearrangement links TRBV19 to TRBJ1-5; possible D gene TRBD1, 5 bases. There are 16 residues in the CDR3. The germline V gene encodes CDR1 LNHDA and CDR2 SQIVND (reference sequence). V gave up 0 bases and J gave up 2 bases, with 11 bases separating them. The CDR3 DNA reads TGTGCCAGTAGTATAGAGGGGGGACGGGGCAATCAGCCCCAGCATTTT. Translating it yields CASSIEGGRGNQPQHF.

Here the CDR3 reads CAIRPQGRGYTF. CDR3 in DNA: TGTGCCATCAGACCACAGGGTCGGGGCTACACCTTC. The chain has TRBV10-3 and TRBJ1-2; D possibly corresponds to TRBD1 (6 bases). Trimming took 6 bases from V and 8 from J, leaving 13 bases between them. In germline, CDR1 is ENHRY, CDR2 SYGVKD. The CDR3 length is 12 residues.

The CDR3 region has the DNA TGTGCCAGCAGTCCGGGACTAGCGGAAGAGACCCAGTACTTC. It is translated as CASSPGLAEETQYF. The rearrangement joins TRBV6-1 to TRBJ2-5; 11 nucleotides agree with TRBD2. The CDR3 is 14 residues long. The germline CDR1 and CDR2 sequences are MNHNS and SASEGT. V gave up 5 bases and J gave up 3 bases; unmatched junction bases: 2.

A word on this clone: Its ends do not fully match the called genes, so a read error is possible. V is TRBV30 and J is TRBJ2-1, with 10 bases lining up with TRBD2. CDR1 and CDR2 (germline): GTSNPN, SVGIG (reference sequence). This CDR3 region has 15 residues. The CDR3 DNA reads TGTGCCGGGAGTGCTCTAGCGGGAGTCGGTAATGAGCAGTTCTTC. It is translated as CAGSALAGVGNEQFF. Full variable domain (remainder filled in from reference TRBV30 and TRBJ2-1): SQTIHQWPATLVQPVGSPLSLECTVEGTSNPNLYWYRQAAGRGLQLLFYSVGIGQISSEVPQNLSASRPQDRQFILSSKKLLLSDSGFYLCAGSALAGVGNEQFFGPGTRLTVL.